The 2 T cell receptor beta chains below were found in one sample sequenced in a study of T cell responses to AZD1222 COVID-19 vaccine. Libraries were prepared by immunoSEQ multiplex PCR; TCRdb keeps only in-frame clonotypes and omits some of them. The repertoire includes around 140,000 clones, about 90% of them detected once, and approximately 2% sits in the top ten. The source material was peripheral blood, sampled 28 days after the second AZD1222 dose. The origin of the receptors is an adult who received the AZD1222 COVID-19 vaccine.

The CDR3 nucleotides are TGTGCCAGCTTATCGTGGGTGGGCACTGAAGCTTTCTTT. Translated: CASLSWVGTEAFF. This rearrangement joins TRBV18 to TRBJ1-1; D unclear. Trimming stripped 7 bases from V and 4 bases from J, with 13 bases between. This CDR3 is built from 13 residues. CDR1 is KGHSH, CDR2 LQKENI, per germline.

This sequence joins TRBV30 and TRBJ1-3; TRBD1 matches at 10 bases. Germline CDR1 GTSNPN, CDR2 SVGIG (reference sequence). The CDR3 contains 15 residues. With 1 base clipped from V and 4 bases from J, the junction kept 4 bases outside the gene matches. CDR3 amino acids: CAWSGGTGAGNTIYF. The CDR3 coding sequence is TGTGCCTGGAGTGGCGGGACAGGGGCCGGAAACACCATATATTTT.